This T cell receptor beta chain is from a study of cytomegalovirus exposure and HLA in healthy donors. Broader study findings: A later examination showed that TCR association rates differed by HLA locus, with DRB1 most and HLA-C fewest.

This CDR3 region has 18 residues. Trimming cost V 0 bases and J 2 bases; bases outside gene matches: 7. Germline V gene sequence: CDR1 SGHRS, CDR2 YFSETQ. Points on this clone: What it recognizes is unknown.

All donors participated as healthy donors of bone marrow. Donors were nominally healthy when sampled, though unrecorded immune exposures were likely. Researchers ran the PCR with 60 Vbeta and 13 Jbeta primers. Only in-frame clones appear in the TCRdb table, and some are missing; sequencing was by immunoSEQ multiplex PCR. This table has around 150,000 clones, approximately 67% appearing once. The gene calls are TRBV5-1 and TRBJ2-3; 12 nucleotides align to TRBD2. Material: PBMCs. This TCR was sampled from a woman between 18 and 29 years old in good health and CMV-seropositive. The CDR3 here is CASSLGVTSGGSTDTQYF. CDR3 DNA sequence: TGCGCCAGCAGCTTGGGAGTGACTAGCGGGGGATCCACAGATACGCAGTATTTT.